What follows are 7 T cell receptor beta chains derived from one specimen sequenced in a study of regulatory T cells in long-lasting Graves disease. The TCR beta library used iRepertoire HTBI primers with Arm-PCR amplification of CDR3. A single record per CDR3 protein comes from TCRdb applying MiXCR to the multiplex PCR reads. The sample lists roughly 530,000 distinct CDR3 sequences, around 15% occurring once. Described time point: newly diagnosed GD, antithyroid drugs for less than 3 months. The TCR library was made from RNA that had been extracted from PBMCs in TRIzol. Separately, the same data were catalogued under a study of T cells in Graves' hyperthyroidism and ophthalmopathy.

The sequences come from peripheral blood mononuclear cells (PBMCs), collected at new diagnosis, from a patient treated with antithyroid drugs. The receptors were gathered from a woman aged 35-60 years with Graves disease.

The sample holds many counts of this clonotype. V usage is TRBV28 and J usage is TRBJ2-3; 7 nucleotides align to TRBD2. The CDR3 spans 12 residues. Germline CDR1 reads MDHEN; CDR2 reads SYDVKM. The V segment lost 8 bases and the J segment 3 bases; nucleotides outside the gene matches: 2. The CDR3 here is CASRGVTDTQYF. For the CDR3, the DNA is TGTGCCAGCCGGGGGGTTACAGATACGCAGTATTTT.

The chain carries TRBV2 and TRBJ1-6; D not certain. V was shortened by 6 bases and J by 3 bases, with 9 bases between the two germline ends. The CDR3 length is 14 residues. In germline, CDR1 is SNHLY, CDR2 FYNNEI. The CDR3 spells CASRGNDYNSPLHF. The CDR3 DNA reads TGTGCCAGCAGGGGCAACGACTATAATTCACCCCTCCACTTT.

This rearrangement joins TRBV6-1 to TRBJ1-6; D not certain. CDR1 and CDR2 from the germline V gene are MNHNS and SASEGT. The germline V and J ends were trimmed by 4 bases and 6 bases, with 13 bases remaining between them. The CDR3 has 15 residues. The CDR3 here is CASSAGVESNSPLHF. The CDR3 region has the DNA TGTGCCAGCAGTGCCGGGGTAGAGAGTAATTCACCCCTCCACTTT.

This clonotype was detected many times. The chain joins TRBV7-2 to TRBJ1-5; D remains ambiguous. This CDR3 has 13 residues. Germline V CDR1 and CDR2: SGHTA, FQGNSA. V was cut by 5 bases and J by 5 bases, with 10 bases left in between. The CDR3 loop reads CASSLWVDQPQHF. DNA for the CDR3: TGTGCCAGCAGCCTCTGGGTTGATCAGCCCCAGCATTTT.

The chain links TRBV10-2 to TRBJ2-7; 7 nucleotides align to TRBD1. CDR1 WSHSY and CDR2 SAAADI come from the germline V gene. With 8 bases clipped from V and 2 bases from J, the junction kept 6 bases outside the gene matches. This CDR3 spans 13 amino acids. DNA for the CDR3: TGCGCCAGCGAGGACAGGATGACCTACGAGCAGTACTTC. This sequence encodes CASEDRMTYEQYF.

This clonotype was detected ten times or more. The chain combines TRBV20-1 with TRBJ1-5, with 7 positions matching TRBD1. Trimming removed 1 base from V and 7 bases from J; junction bases left unmatched: 7. The CDR3 runs 14 residues. The germline gives CDR1 DFQATT, CDR2 SNEGSKA (reference sequence). In DNA, the CDR3 is TGCAGTGCTAGAGTTGAGGGGGCTATGCAGCCCCAGCATTTT. This gives the protein CSARVEGAMQPQHF.

This clonotype was detected only a few times. This chain joins TRBV28 and TRBJ1-5; a possible D gene is TRBD1 (6 bases). Germline V gene sequence: CDR1 MDHEN, CDR2 SYDVKM. Trimming removed 7 bases at V and 4 bases at J, with 11 bases between. The CDR3 runs to 13 residues. The CDR3 is CASTRGGNQPQHF. The CDR3 DNA is TGTGCCAGCACGCGAGGGGGAAATCAGCCCCAGCATTTT.